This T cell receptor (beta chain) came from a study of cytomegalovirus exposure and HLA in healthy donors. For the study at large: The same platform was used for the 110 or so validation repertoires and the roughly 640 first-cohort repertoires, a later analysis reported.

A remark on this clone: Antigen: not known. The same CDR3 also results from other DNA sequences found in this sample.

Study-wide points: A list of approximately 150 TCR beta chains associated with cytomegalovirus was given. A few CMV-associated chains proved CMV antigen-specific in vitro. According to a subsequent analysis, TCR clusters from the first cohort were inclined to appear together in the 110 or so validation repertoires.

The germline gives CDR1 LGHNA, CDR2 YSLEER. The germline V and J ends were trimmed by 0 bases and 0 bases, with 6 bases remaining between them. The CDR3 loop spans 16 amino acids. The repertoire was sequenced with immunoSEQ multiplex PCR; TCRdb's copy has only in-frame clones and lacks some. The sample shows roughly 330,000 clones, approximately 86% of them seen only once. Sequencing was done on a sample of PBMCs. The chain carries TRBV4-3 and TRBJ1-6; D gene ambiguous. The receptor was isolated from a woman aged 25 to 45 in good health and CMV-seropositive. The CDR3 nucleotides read TGCGCCAGCAGCCAAGACAGGAGCTCCTATAATTCACCCCTCCACTTT. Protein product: CASSQDRSSYNSPLHF.